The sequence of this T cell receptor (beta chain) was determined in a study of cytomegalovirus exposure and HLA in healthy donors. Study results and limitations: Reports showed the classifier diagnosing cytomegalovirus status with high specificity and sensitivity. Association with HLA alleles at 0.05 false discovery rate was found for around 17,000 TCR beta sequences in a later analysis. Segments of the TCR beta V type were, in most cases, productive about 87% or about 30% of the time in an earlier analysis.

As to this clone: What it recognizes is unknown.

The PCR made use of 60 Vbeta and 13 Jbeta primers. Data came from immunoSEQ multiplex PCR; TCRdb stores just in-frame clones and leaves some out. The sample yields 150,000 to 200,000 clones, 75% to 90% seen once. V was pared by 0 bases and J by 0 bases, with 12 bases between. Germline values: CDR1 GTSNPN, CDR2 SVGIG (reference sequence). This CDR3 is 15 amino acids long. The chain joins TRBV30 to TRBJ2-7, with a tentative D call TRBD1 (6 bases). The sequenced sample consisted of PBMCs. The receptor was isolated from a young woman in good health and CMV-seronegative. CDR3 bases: TGTGCCTGGAGTGTACAGGGAAGCAACTCCTACGAGCAGTACTTC. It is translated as CAWSVQGSNSYEQYF.